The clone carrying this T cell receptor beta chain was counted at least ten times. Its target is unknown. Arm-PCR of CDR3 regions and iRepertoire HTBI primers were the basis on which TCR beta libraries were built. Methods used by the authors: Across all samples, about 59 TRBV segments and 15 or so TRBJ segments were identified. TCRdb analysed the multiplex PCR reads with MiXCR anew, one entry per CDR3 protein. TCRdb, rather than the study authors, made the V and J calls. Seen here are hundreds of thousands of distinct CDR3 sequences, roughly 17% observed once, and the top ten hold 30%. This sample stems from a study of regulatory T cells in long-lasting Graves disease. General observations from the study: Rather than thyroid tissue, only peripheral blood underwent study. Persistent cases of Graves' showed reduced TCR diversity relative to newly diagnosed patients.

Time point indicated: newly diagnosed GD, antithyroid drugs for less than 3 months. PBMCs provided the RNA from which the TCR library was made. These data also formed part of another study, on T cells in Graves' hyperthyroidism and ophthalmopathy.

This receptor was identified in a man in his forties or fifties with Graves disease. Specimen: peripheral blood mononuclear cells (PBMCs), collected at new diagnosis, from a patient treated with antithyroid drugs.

The CDR3 loop reads CASSHLEQYF. In DNA, the CDR3 is TGTGCCAGCAGCCATCTCGAGCAGTACTTC. This chain connects TRBV28 to TRBJ2-7; D is unclear. V was trimmed by 6 bases and J by 6 bases, leaving 6 bases between them. CDR3 size: 10 residues. Germline V gene sequence: CDR1 MDHEN, CDR2 SYDVKM.